This entry lists 17 T cell receptor beta chains sequenced from one sample in a study of STAT5B mutations in CD4+ large granular lymphocyte leukemia. Libraries were prepared by immunoSEQ multiplex PCR; TCRdb keeps only in-frame clonotypes and omits some of them. This sample carries 45,000 to 55,000 clones, about three quarters of them seen once, and the ten largest clones take more than 1.5%. Specimen: CD4+ T cells from blood buffy coats. Receptors originate from a human donor in good health.

The sample holds one count of this clone. The chain couples TRBV19 to TRBJ1-5; D is unresolved. Germline V lookup: CDR1 LNHDA, CDR2 SQIVND (reference sequence). V lost 2 bases and J lost 0, with 11 bases in between. The CDR3 loop spans 16 amino acids. DNA for the CDR3: TGTGCCAGTAGTATAAGTAGTAATCCTAGCAATCAGCCCCAGCATTTT. This translates into CASSISSNPSNQPQHF.

The J gene is TRBJ2-5, the V gene TRBV5-1; 9 nucleotides match TRBD1. This CDR3 is built from 17 residues. The V gene end was trimmed by 0 bases and the J gene end by 4 bases; junction bases not matched to a gene: 10. Germline CDR1 SGHRS, CDR2 YFSETQ. CDR3 sequence reads: CASSLAAGTGSGETQYF. In DNA form, the CDR3 reads TGCGCCAGCAGCTTGGCCGCGGGGACAGGGTCTGGAGAGACCCAGTACTTC.

In this sample, this clone turned up once. The chain couples TRBV6-6 to TRBJ1-1; possibly TRBD1 for D (6 bases). From germline, CDR1 is MNHNY and CDR2 SVGAGI (reference sequence). CDR3 length: 12 residues. The V end was cut by 4 bases, the J end by 9 bases, with 12 bases between. CDR3 sequence reads: CASSSRTAQAFF. As DNA, the CDR3 is TGTGCCAGCAGTTCCAGGACAGCACAAGCTTTCTTT.

The chain recombines TRBV7-2 with TRBJ2-3; 16 bases line up with TRBD2. The germline CDR1 and CDR2 sequences are SGHTA and FQGNSA. This CDR3 has 17 residues. Losses at the gene ends were 4 bases for V and 4 bases for J; bases not matched to a gene: 5. CDR3: CASSWGLAGGPSDTQYF. CDR3 bases: TGTGCCAGCAGCTGGGGACTAGCGGGGGGGCCCTCAGATACGCAGTATTTT.

V is TRBV29-1 and J is TRBJ2-1; D remains unclear. Per germline, CDR1 SQVTM and CDR2 ANQGSEA. V was trimmed by 7 bases and J by 9 bases, leaving 10 bases between them. The CDR3 is made up of 10 amino acids. DNA of the CDR3: TGCAGCGGGCAAGGCGCTGAGCAGTTCTTC. Protein sequence: CSGQGAEQFF.

This clone was seen more than once but under ten times. The rearrangement joins TRBV14 to TRBJ1-2; the D is unclear. This CDR3 contains 11 residues. Trimming cost V 4 bases and J 7 bases, with 7 bases left between them. The germline V gene has CDR1 SGHDN and CDR2 FVKESK. CDR3 region: CASSLGRGYTF. The CDR3 DNA follows: TGTGCCAGCAGCCTGGGCCGTGGCTACACCTTC.

This clone was seen only a few times. The J gene is TRBJ1-5, the V gene TRBV7-9; D is undetermined. V was shortened by 1 base and J by 11 bases, with 9 bases between the two germline ends. CDR3 length: 12 amino acids. Germline V gene sequence: CDR1 SEHNR, CDR2 FQNEAQ (reference sequence). DNA of the CDR3: TGTGCCAGCAGCTTAGAGCTTGGAACCCAGCATTTT. It translates to CASSLELGTQHF.

V usage is TRBV5-8 and J usage is TRBJ2-2; weak D call: TRBD2 (5 bases). Between the trimmed V and J ends, which lost 2 bases and 5 bases, there was a span of 10 bases. The CDR3 spans 14 residues. Looked up from germline, CDR1 is SGHTS and CDR2 is YDEGEE. The CDR3 here is CASSFGGGTGELFF. The CDR3 coding sequence is TGTGCCAGCAGCTTTGGAGGCGGGACCGGGGAGCTGTTTTTT.

J is TRBJ2-6 and V is TRBV4-1, with D possibly TRBD1 on 6 matching bases. Between the trimmed V and J ends, which lost 0 bases and 2 bases, there was a span of 11 bases. Per the germline V gene, CDR1 is MGHRA and CDR2 is YSYEKL. There are 17 residues in the CDR3. This chain's CDR3 is CASSQERDTTGANVLTF. The CDR3 DNA is TGCGCCAGCAGCCAAGAGAGGGACACAACTGGGGCCAACGTCCTGACTTTC.

The gene calls are TRBV7-2 and TRBJ2-7, with 8 bases aligning to TRBD2. From germline, CDR1 is SGHTA and CDR2 FQGNSA. The trim removed 5 bases at V and 2 bases at J, leaving 5 bases unmatched. This CDR3 has 14 residues. CDR3 nucleotide sequence: TGTGCCAGCAGCCTGTCCGGGGGGGCCTACGAGCAGTACGTC. It encodes CASSLSGGAYEQYV.

The chain links TRBV30 to TRBJ1-1; no clear D gene. Germline-derived CDR1 and CDR2 are GTSNPN and SVGIG (reference sequence). The germline V and J ends were trimmed by 3 bases and 6 bases, with 11 bases remaining between them. The CDR3 covers 12 residues. CDR3 nucleotides: TGTGCCTGGAGCGGTTCGGGCCCTGAAGCTTTCTTT. It yields the protein CAWSGSGPEAFF. Looking up the rest from reference TRBV30 and TRBJ1-1 gives the full variable domain: SQTIHQWPATLVQPVGSPLSLECTVEGTSNPNLYWYRQAAGRGLQLLFYSVGIGQISSEVPQNLSASRPQDRQFILSSKKLLLSDSGFYLCAWSGSGPEAFFGQGTRLTVV.

CDR3 sequence (DNA): TGTGCCATCAGGCAACCGGGGGGGGTAGATACGCAGTATTTT. Translating gives CAIRQPGGVDTQYF. The gene calls are TRBV10-3 and TRBJ2-3; 8 bases line up with TRBD2. This CDR3 region has 14 residues. CDR1 and CDR2 (germline): ENHRY, SYGVKD. After removal of 6 bases from V and 5 bases from J, the junction contained 7 bases not matched to a gene.

The gene calls are TRBV2 and TRBJ1-5; D not certain. The CDR3 consists of 14 residues. Germline CDR1 SNHLY, CDR2 FYNNEI. Deletions cut 6 bases from V and 4 bases from J, with 13 bases between. The CDR3 DNA sequence: TGTGCCAGCAGCCCCGGACGGTATAATCAGCCCCAGCATTTT. This codes for CASSPGRYNQPQHF. Drawing the rest from reference TRBV2 and TRBJ1-5, the complete variable domain is EPEVTQTPSHQVTQMGQEVILRCVPISNHLYFYWYRQILGQKVEFLVSFYNNEISEKSEIFDDQFSVERPDGSNFTLKIRSTKLEDSAMYFCASSPGRYNQPQHFGDGTRLSIL.

The V call is TRBV5-1, the J call TRBJ1-2; no firm D call. The V end was cut by 1 base, the J end by 0 bases, with 10 bases between. Germline V gives CDR1 SGHRS, CDR2 YFSETQ. The CDR3 is 15 residues long. DNA for the CDR3: TGCGCCAGCAGCTTGATTGGGTCCGCTAACTATGGCTACACCTTC. It translates to CASSLIGSANYGYTF.

The V call is TRBV5-6, the J call TRBJ2-3; D uncertain. V was clipped by 3 bases and J by 1 base, with 12 bases between them. Germline V lookup: CDR1 SGHDT, CDR2 YYEEEE. The CDR3 extends over 15 amino acids. CDR3 region: CASSWVPGRTDTQYF. For the CDR3, the DNA is TGTGCCAGCAGCTGGGTTCCGGGTCGCACAGATACGCAGTATTTT.

This chain uses TRBV7-3 with TRBJ2-2, with no clear D. The CDR3 extends over 14 amino acids. Germline V CDR1 and CDR2: SGHTA, FQGTGA. The V end lost 1 base, the J end lost 5 bases, and 8 bases lay between the germline ends. CDR3 in amino acids: CASSLRQSTGELFF. The CDR3, as DNA: TGTGCCAGCAGCTTAAGGCAGTCAACCGGGGAGCTGTTTTTT.

The gene calls are TRBV7-2 and TRBJ1-6; TRBD1 matches 8 bases. CDR3 length equals 19 residues. J gave up 2 bases and V 2 bases, and 11 bases lay outside the gene matches. The germline V gene encodes CDR1 SGHTA and CDR2 FQGNSA. CDR3: CASSLWGAGGDTYNSPLHF. The DNA of the CDR3 is TGTGCCAGCAGCTTATGGGGGGCAGGGGGCGACACCTATAATTCACCCCTCCACTTT.